Shown below are 27 T cell receptor beta chains from a single sample sequenced in a study of T-cell memory formation after mild COVID-19. Using its own MiXCR run on the 5' RACE reads, TCRdb lists one record per CDR3 protein. The sample has 350,000 to 500,000 distinct CDR3 sequences, about 20% seen once. Sequencing was carried out using PBMCs or a T cell subset sorted from them (not recorded which). The receptors stem from a young man who had mild COVID-19 (a few samples of this study predate the infection). Cell type and time point are not known.

In its sample, this clonotype was seen a few times. This chain uses TRBV10-3 with TRBJ2-7, with a tentative D call TRBD2 (6 bases). This CDR3 is 15 amino acids long. V was cut by 0 bases and J by 2 bases, with 11 bases left in between. In germline, CDR1 is ENHRY, CDR2 SYGVKD. CDR3 nucleotide sequence: TGTGCCATCAGTGAGTCGGTGGGGGGACCCTACGAGCAGTACTTC. It yields the protein CAISESVGGPYEQYF.

This chain links TRBV9 with TRBJ2-3, with D possibly being TRBD1 (5 bases). CDR1 and CDR2 (germline): SGDLS, YYNGEE. V was shortened by 0 bases and J by 2 bases, with 10 bases between the two germline ends. The length of the CDR3 is 15 residues. CDR3 sequence reads: CASSVGQPHTDTQYF. As DNA, the CDR3 is TGTGCCAGCAGCGTAGGACAGCCACACACAGATACGCAGTATTTT.

V usage is TRBV28 and J usage is TRBJ2-5, with unresolved D. Germline lookup yields CDR1 MDHEN and CDR2 SYDVKM. This CDR3 is built from 13 residues. Trimming removed 11 bases at V and 7 bases at J, with 20 bases between. CDR3 sequence reads: CARLGSPVGTQYF. Written as DNA, the CDR3 is TGTGCCCGATTGGGGTCCCCAGTCGGGACCCAGTACTTC.

With regard to this clonotype: A read error may be the cause here, since a much bigger clone is one base away. The chain links TRBV5-8 to TRBJ1-1; D is unclear. CDR3 length equals 12 residues. In germline, CDR1 is SGHTS, CDR2 YDEGEE. The germline V and J ends were trimmed by 2 bases and 3 bases, with 5 bases remaining between them. The CDR3 reads CASSLMDTEAFF. Here the CDR3 DNA reads TGTGCCAGCAGCTTAATGGACACTGAAGCTTTCTTT.

The table lists this clonotype with a few counts. The genes are TRBV11-2 and TRBJ2-2; no definite D call. Between the trimmed V and J ends, which lost 4 bases and 5 bases, there was a span of 8 bases. Germline assignment: CDR1 SGHAT and CDR2 FQNNGV. The CDR3 length is 13 residues. The CDR3 spells CASSYSQTGELFF. In nucleotides, the CDR3 is TGTGCCAGCAGCTATTCGCAGACCGGGGAGCTGTTTTTT.

This clonotype was counted a few times. The gene calls are TRBV30 and TRBJ1-2; the D gene is possibly TRBD1 (6 bases). The V gene's germline CDR1 is GTSNPN and CDR2 SVGIG (reference sequence). Trimming took off 1 base at V and 6 bases at J, with 12 bases between the two ends. The CDR3 totals 13 residues. Here the CDR3 reads CAWSGTGSDGYTF. As DNA, the CDR3 is TGTGCCTGGAGTGGAACAGGGTCTGATGGCTACACCTTC.

Only a few counts were recorded for this clonotype. This chain joins TRBV4-2 and TRBJ2-4, with 13 bases that match TRBD2. Germline trimming cut 0 bases from V and 0 bases from J; bases unmatched to any gene: 14. The CDR3 consists of 22 residues. Germline lookup yields CDR1 LGHNA and CDR2 YNFKEQ. DNA for the CDR3: TGTGCCAGCAGCCAAGAGTATATCGGACTAGCGGGGGACCCCTTAGCCAAAAACATTCAGTACTTC. It specifies CASSQEYIGLAGDPLAKNIQYF.

CDR3 amino acids: CASSQDTDFSGANVLTF. The CDR3 region has the DNA TGCGCCAGCAGCCAAGACACAGACTTCTCTGGGGCCAACGTCCTGACTTTC. The J gene is TRBJ2-6, the V gene TRBV4-3, with unresolved D. With 0 bases removed from V and 0 bases from J, the gap between germline ends came to 9 bases. Looked up from germline, CDR1 is LGHNA and CDR2 is YSLEER. The CDR3 is 17 residues long.

This clonotype has just a few counts. The chain combines TRBV6-6 with TRBJ2-3; 8 bases line up with TRBD2. CDR1 and CDR2 (germline): MNHNY, SVGAGI (reference sequence). This CDR3 spans 13 amino acids. The junction had 4 bases not matched to a gene; V was cut back by 10 bases and J by 1 base. CDR3 in DNA: TGTGCCACAAAAGCGGGAGGCACAGATACGCAGTATTTT. Translated: CATKAGGTDTQYF.

This clonotype has more than one count but fewer than ten. The V call is TRBV18, the J call TRBJ2-7; D may be TRBD1 (6 bases). Germline lookup yields CDR1 KGHSH and CDR2 LQKENI. Between the trimmed V and J ends, which lost 1 base and 0 bases, there was a span of 13 bases. The CDR3 is 16 residues long. The CDR3 region is CASSPLYAGASYEQYF. For the CDR3, the DNA is TGTGCCAGCTCACCACTTTATGCAGGGGCCTCCTACGAGCAGTACTTC.

The rearrangement uses TRBV28 and TRBJ1-4, with 9 bases matching TRBD1. Germline V gene sequence: CDR1 MDHEN, CDR2 SYDVKM. The junction had 8 bases not matched to a gene; V was cut back by 7 bases and J by 8 bases. The CDR3 contains 14 residues. Written as DNA, the CDR3 is TGTGCCAGCACCCTCCAGACAGGGGGGGAAAAACTGTTTTTT. The encoded protein is CASTLQTGGEKLFF.

This clonotype came up a few times. The CDR3 loop reads CASGLVGFSHFTLHF. The CDR3 nucleotides are TGTGCTAGTGGTTTGGTTGGCTTCTCCCATTTCACCCTCCACTTT. The rearrangement joins TRBV12-5 to TRBJ1-6; no reliable D call. The CDR3 spans 15 residues. V lost 0 bases, J lost 14 bases, and 17 bases lay in between. The germline gives CDR1 LGHNT, CDR2 FRNRAP.

Only a few counts were recorded for this clonotype. This rearrangement joins TRBV12-3 or TRBV12-4 to TRBJ1-5; maybe TRBD1 (5 bases). The CDR3 runs 14 residues. Trimming cost V 2 bases and J 6 bases, with 11 bases left between them. This chain's CDR3 is CASSLSRAGQPQHF. CDR3 nucleotides: TGTGCCAGCAGTTTAAGCAGGGCGGGTCAGCCCCAGCATTTT.

The chain recombines TRBV6-5 with TRBJ1-2; perhaps TRBD1 as D (6 bases). Germline CDR1 and CDR2: MNHEY and SVGAGI. V was shortened by 0 bases and J by 4 bases, with 12 bases between the two germline ends. The CDR3 runs 15 residues. The CDR3 DNA follows: TGTGCCAGCAGTTACTCGGGCAGGGGTGGCTATGGCTACACCTTC. Its translation: CASSYSGRGGYGYTF.

V usage is TRBV7-3 and J usage is TRBJ2-1; D call uncertain. CDR3 length: 13 residues. The V gene lost 2 bases and the J gene lost 7 bases, with 9 bases spanning the gap. Germline CDR1 and CDR2: SGHTA and FQGTGA. This CDR3 is CASSLRTRNEQFF. For the CDR3, the DNA is TGTGCCAGCAGCTTACGCACTCGGAATGAGCAGTTCTTC.

This chain joins TRBV10-1 and TRBJ2-1, with 8 bases fitting TRBD2. The CDR3 runs 15 residues. The V segment lost 6 bases and the J segment 2 bases; nucleotides outside the gene matches: 6. Germline V gene lookup returns CDR1 WNHNN and CDR2 SYGVQD (reference sequence). The CDR3 DNA sequence: TGCGCCAGCAGCCCTAGGACTAGCACCTACAATGAGCAGTTCTTC. Its translation is CASSPRTSTYNEQFF.

This clonotype was detected many times. V gene TRBV7-3 combines with J gene TRBJ2-1; TRBD1 aligns across 10 bases. V was pared by 3 bases and J by 8 bases, with 7 bases of the junction left unmatched. Germline lookup yields CDR1 SGHTA and CDR2 FQGTGA. CDR3 length: 15 residues. The CDR3 loop reads CASSLTGGPTDEQFF. The DNA of the CDR3 is TGTGCCAGCAGCTTGACAGGGGGCCCCACAGATGAGCAGTTCTTC.

The chain joins TRBV9 to TRBJ1-5, with a tentative D call TRBD1 (5 bases). Germline assignment: CDR1 SGDLS and CDR2 YYNGEE. This CDR3 region has 14 residues. Trimming removed 4 bases at V and 6 bases at J, with 14 bases between. The chain's CDR3 is CASSPGTSGQPQHF. CDR3 nucleotides: TGTGCCAGCAGCCCGGGGACCTCCGGTCAGCCCCAGCATTTT.

This clonotype was counted a single time. The rearrangement joins TRBV7-2 to TRBJ1-1; a possible D gene is TRBD1 (5 bases). The V gene lost 2 bases and the J gene lost 5 bases, with 12 bases spanning the gap. Germline CDR1 SGHTA, CDR2 FQGNSA. The CDR3 extends over 14 amino acids. The CDR3 sequence: CASSLISRGTEAFF. The CDR3 DNA is TGTGCCAGCAGCTTAATCAGTCGGGGGACTGAAGCTTTCTTT.

This clonotype was seen more than once but under ten times. This chain connects TRBV6-5 to TRBJ1-2; D remains ambiguous. Germline lookup yields CDR1 MNHEY and CDR2 SVGAGI. Trimming cost V 8 bases and J 4 bases, with 8 bases left between them. The CDR3 has 11 amino acids. The CDR3 nucleotides are TGTGCCAGCGGGAGAGTCTATGGCTACACCTTC. Residues: CASGRVYGYTF.

This chain links TRBV11-2 with TRBJ2-5; TRBD2 might be the D (5 bases). Trimming stripped 4 bases from V and 4 bases from J, with 13 bases between. This CDR3 contains 14 residues. Germline CDR1 is SGHAT and CDR2 is FQNNGV. This CDR3 is CASSWTFATETQYF. The CDR3 DNA sequence: TGTGCCAGCAGCTGGACTTTCGCGACAGAGACCCAGTACTTC. The variable domain in full, completed from reference TRBV11-2 and TRBJ2-5, reads EAGVAQSPRYKIIEKRQSVAFWCNPISGHATLYWYQQILGQGPKLLIQFQNNGVVDDSQLPKDRFSAERLKGVDSTLKIQPAKLEDSAVYLCASSWTFATETQYFGPGTRLLVL.

The chain employs TRBV2 and TRBJ2-2; D is possibly TRBD2 (6 bases). This CDR3 has 14 residues. With 8 bases removed from V and 4 bases from J, the gap between germline ends came to 14 bases. Germline V gives CDR1 SNHLY, CDR2 FYNNEI. Here the CDR3 reads CASGGSSVTGELFF. For the CDR3, the DNA is TGTGCCAGCGGAGGGTCGTCGGTCACCGGGGAGCTGTTTTTT.

The V gene is TRBV5-1, the J gene TRBJ2-2; the D is unclear. CDR3 length equals 14 residues. V lost 6 bases to trimming and J lost 0 bases, with 9 bases between them. The germline V gene encodes CDR1 SGHRS and CDR2 YFSETQ. The CDR3 is CASKVAPNTGELFF. The CDR3 nucleotides are TGCGCCAGCAAGGTGGCTCCGAACACCGGGGAGCTGTTTTTT. Together with reference TRBV5-1 and TRBJ2-2, the CDR3 gives the full variable domain: KAGVTQTPRYLIKTRGQQVTLSCSPISGHRSVSWYQQTPGQGLQFLFEYFSETQRNKGNFPGRFSGRQFSNSRSEMNVSTLELGDSALYLCASKVAPNTGELFFGEGSRLTVL.

The chain couples TRBV18 to TRBJ2-7; D is unresolved. V was pared by 4 bases and J by 2 bases, with 9 bases between. The CDR3 consists of 13 residues. Germline loops: CDR1 KGHSH, CDR2 LQKENI. The CDR3 nucleotides read TGTGCCAGCTCACTGACGAAAACCTACGAGCAGTACGTC. It is translated as CASSLTKTYEQYV.

Only a few counts were recorded for this clonotype. This CDR3 reads CASTPTWGYNEQFF. The CDR3, as DNA: TGTGCCAGCACCCCAACCTGGGGGTACAATGAGCAGTTCTTC. The rearrangement joins TRBV12-3 or TRBV12-4 to TRBJ2-1, with D tentatively TRBD1 or TRBD2 (5 bases each). The CDR3 sequence is 14 residues long. Trimming removed 7 bases from V and 4 bases from J, with 14 bases in between.

This clonotype was seen more than once but under ten times. The rearrangement joins TRBV19 to TRBJ2-7, with D tentatively TRBD1 (6 bases). The germline V gene has CDR1 LNHDA and CDR2 SQIVND (reference sequence). Trimming pared 9 bases from V and 3 bases from J, leaving 12 bases between. There are 12 residues in the CDR3. CDR3 coding DNA: TGTGCCAGCTCGGGACAAAGCTACGAGCAGTACTTC. This encodes CASSGQSYEQYF.

This chain links TRBV6-1 with TRBJ2-7, with D tentatively TRBD1 (5 bases). Germline V gives CDR1 MNHNS, CDR2 SASEGT. This CDR3 has 13 amino acids. The V and J ends lost 5 bases and 6 bases respectively, with 14 bases between them. The CDR3 DNA sequence: TGTGCCAGCAGTTACCAGGGAATGGGCGAGCAGTACGTC. It codes for CASSYQGMGEQYV.